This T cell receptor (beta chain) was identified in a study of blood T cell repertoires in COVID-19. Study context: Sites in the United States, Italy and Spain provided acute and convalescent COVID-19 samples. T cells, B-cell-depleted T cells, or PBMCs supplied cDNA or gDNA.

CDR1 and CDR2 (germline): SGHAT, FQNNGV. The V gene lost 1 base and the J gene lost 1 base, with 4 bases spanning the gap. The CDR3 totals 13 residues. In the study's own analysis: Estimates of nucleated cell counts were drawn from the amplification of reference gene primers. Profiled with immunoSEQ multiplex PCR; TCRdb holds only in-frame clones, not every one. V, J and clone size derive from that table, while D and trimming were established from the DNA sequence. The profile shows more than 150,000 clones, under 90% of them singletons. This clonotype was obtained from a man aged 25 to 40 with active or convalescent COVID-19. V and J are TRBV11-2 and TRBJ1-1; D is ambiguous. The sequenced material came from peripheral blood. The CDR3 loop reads CASSLGANTEAFF. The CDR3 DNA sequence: TGTGCCAGCAGCTTAGGCGCGAACACTGAAGCTTTCTTT.